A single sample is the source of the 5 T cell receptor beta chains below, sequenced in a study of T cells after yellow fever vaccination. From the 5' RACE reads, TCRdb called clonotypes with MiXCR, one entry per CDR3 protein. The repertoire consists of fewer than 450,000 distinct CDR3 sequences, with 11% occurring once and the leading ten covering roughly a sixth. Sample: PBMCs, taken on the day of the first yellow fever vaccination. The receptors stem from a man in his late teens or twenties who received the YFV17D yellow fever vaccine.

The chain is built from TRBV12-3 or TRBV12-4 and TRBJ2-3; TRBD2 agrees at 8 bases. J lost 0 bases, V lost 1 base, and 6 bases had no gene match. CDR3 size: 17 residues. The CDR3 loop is CASSLVEQRGSTDTQYF. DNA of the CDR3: TGTGCCAGCAGTTTAGTCGAACAGCGGGGGAGCACAGATACGCAGTATTTT.

CDR3 loop: CSAGGTGRFGEQYF. In nucleotides, the CDR3 is TGCAGTGCTGGAGGGACAGGGAGATTCGGCGAGCAGTACTTC. The chain joins TRBV20-1 to TRBJ2-7; 9 nucleotides align to TRBD1. After removal of 5 bases from V and 6 bases from J, the junction contained 11 bases not matched to a gene. CDR3 length equals 14 residues. Germline V gives CDR1 DFQATT, CDR2 SNEGSKA (reference sequence).

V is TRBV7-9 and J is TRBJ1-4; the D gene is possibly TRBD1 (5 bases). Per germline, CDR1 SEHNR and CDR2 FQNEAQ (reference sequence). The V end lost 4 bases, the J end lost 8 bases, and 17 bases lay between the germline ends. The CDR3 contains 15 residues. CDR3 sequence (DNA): TGTGCCAGCAGCTCGCCGGGGACCTTAGGGGAAAAACTGTTTTTT. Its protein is CASSSPGTLGEKLFF.

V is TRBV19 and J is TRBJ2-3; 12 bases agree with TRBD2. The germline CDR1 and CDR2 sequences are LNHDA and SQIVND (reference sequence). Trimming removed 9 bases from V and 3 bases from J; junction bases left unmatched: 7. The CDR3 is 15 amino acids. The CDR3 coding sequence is TGTGCCAGCCGACTAGCGGGGGTGGTGACAGATACGCAGTATTTT. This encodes CASRLAGVVTDTQYF.

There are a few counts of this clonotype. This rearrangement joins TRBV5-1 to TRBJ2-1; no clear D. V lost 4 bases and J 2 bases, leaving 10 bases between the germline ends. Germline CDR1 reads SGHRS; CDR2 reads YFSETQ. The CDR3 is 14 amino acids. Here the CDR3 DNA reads TGCGCCAGCAGCCTGACATCACCCTACAATGAGCAGTTCTTC. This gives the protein CASSLTSPYNEQFF.